Presented here are 15 T cell receptor beta chains from one specimen sequenced in a study of CD8+CD57+ T cells in acquired aplastic anemia. Using genomic DNA as the template, TCR beta VDJ and CDR3 profiling was carried out. MiXCR, run by TCRdb on the reads, gives a single entry per CDR3 protein. The sample contains about 210,000 distinct CDR3 sequences, around 63% of which appear only once. Sequencing was carried out using sorted CD4+, CD8+, or CD8+CD57+ T cells (not recorded which) from PBMCs. The source of these receptors is a human donor in good health.

This clonotype was found many times. The chain carries TRBV12-3 or TRBV12-4 and TRBJ1-2; the D gene is possibly TRBD1 (6 bases). The CDR3 runs 13 residues. Trimming shortened V by 8 bases and J by 4 bases, and 14 bases separated the two germline ends. The CDR3 DNA sequence: TGTGCCAGCTCTGATATGGGGGCCTATGGCTACACCTTC. Residues: CASSDMGAYGYTF.

The chain combines TRBV29-1 with TRBJ2-6; 7 nucleotides line up with TRBD1. Germline values: CDR1 SQVTM, CDR2 ANQGSEA. The CDR3 has 14 residues. The V gene end was trimmed by 5 bases and the J gene end by 2 bases; junction bases not matched to a gene: 3. The CDR3 spells CSVSRGTGANVLTF. The CDR3 DNA reads TGCAGCGTTTCCAGGGGGACTGGGGCCAACGTCCTGACTTTC.

This clonotype showed up many times. The rearrangement joins TRBV5-8 to TRBJ1-2, with unresolved D. Trimming took off 1 base at V and 4 bases at J, with 8 bases between the two ends. Looked up from germline, CDR1 is SGHTS and CDR2 is YDEGEE. CDR3 size: 13 residues. The CDR3 here is CASSLSRFYGYTF. The CDR3 bases are TGTGCCAGCAGCTTGTCCCGGTTCTATGGCTACACCTTC.

As regards this clonotype: Just one base apart from a much larger clone, this may be a read error. The chain joins TRBV13 to TRBJ2-2; D is perhaps TRBD2 (6 bases). This CDR3 has 14 amino acids. Germline assignment: CDR1 PRHDT and CDR2 FYEKMQ (reference sequence). In DNA form, the CDR3 reads TGTGCCAGCGGTTGGGGGGTCAACATCGGGGAGCTGTTTTTT. Its protein product is CASGWGVNIGELFF. The variable domain in full, with the rest retrieved from reference TRBV13 and TRBJ2-2, is AAGVIQSPRHLIKEKRETATLKCYPIPRHDTVYWYQQGPGQDPQFLISFYEKMQSDKGSIPDRFSAQQFSDYHSELNMSSLELGDSALYFCASGWGVNIGELFFGEGSRLTVL.

The V gene is TRBV20-1, the J gene TRBJ1-2; 7 bases are a match to TRBD1. Germline V lookup: CDR1 DFQATT, CDR2 SNEGSKA (reference sequence). Losses at the gene ends were 3 bases for V and 11 bases for J; bases not matched to a gene: 9. The CDR3 length is 12 residues. This chain's CDR3 is CSASSRQGPYTF. In DNA, the CDR3 is TGCAGTGCTAGCTCAAGACAGGGTCCTTACACCTTC.

The V and J genes are TRBV20-1 and TRBJ1-5; D is uncertain. CDR1 and CDR2 from the germline V gene are DFQATT and SNEGSKA (reference sequence). The CDR3 loop spans 16 amino acids. V shed 0 bases and J shed 2 bases, with 14 bases lying between them. The CDR3 sequence is CSARESGGRGNQPQHF. DNA for the CDR3: TGCAGTGCTAGAGAGTCGGGAGGACGGGGCAATCAGCCCCAGCATTTT.

Comments on this clonotype: Possible read error: a much larger clone is one base away. The chain carries TRBV5-1 and TRBJ2-1; D ambiguous. This CDR3 is built from 14 residues. The germline CDR1 and CDR2 sequences are SGHRS and YFSETQ. Here the CDR3 reads CASSPTWGYSEQFF. CDR3 nucleotide sequence: TGTGCCAGCAGCCCGACATGGGGATACAGTGAGCAGTTCTTC.

Turning to this clonotype: A much larger clonotype is one base distant, so this may be a read error. The V gene is TRBV4-1, the J gene TRBJ1-1; a weak D match, TRBD1 (6 bases). Germline V lookup: CDR1 MGHRA, CDR2 YSYEKL. The CDR3 spans 13 residues. The CDR3 sequence is CASSQGQTGEASF. As DNA, the CDR3 is TGCGCCAGCAGCCAAGGCCAGACAGGTGAAGCTTCCTTT.

This clonotype came up many times. The chain joins TRBV13 to TRBJ2-7; 8 positions match TRBD2. The CDR3 has 17 residues. After removal of 5 bases from V and 0 bases from J, the junction contained 12 bases not matched to a gene. CDR1 and CDR2 from the germline V gene are PRHDT and FYEKMQ (reference sequence). The CDR3 reads CASSRVGGAENSYEQYF. The CDR3 nucleotides read TGTGCCAGCAGCCGAGTCGGGGGGGCAGAAAACTCCTACGAGCAGTACTTC.

The table lists this clonotype with many counts. The chain is built from TRBV12-3 or TRBV12-4 and TRBJ1-1, with a weak D call TRBD1 (5 bases). The CDR3 loop spans 13 amino acids. Deletions cut 3 bases from V and 1 base from J, with 6 bases between. The chain's CDR3 is CASSFTGNTEAFF. CDR3 nucleotide sequence: TGTGCCAGCAGTTTTACAGGGAACACTGAAGCTTTCTTT.

This chain connects TRBV10-1 to TRBJ2-3; D gene uncertain. Per germline, CDR1 WNHNN and CDR2 SYGVQD (reference sequence). The CDR3 runs to 12 residues. V lost 1 base to trimming and J lost 2 bases, with 1 base between them. The CDR3 bases are TGCGCCAGCAGTGAGTTCACAGATACGCAGTATTTT. Translating gives CASSEFTDTQYF.

This clonotype has at least ten counts. The chain links TRBV7-6 to TRBJ2-1; no clear D. The CDR3 is 15 residues long. V dropped 1 base and J dropped 7 bases, with 14 bases sitting between them. CDR1 is SGHVS, CDR2 FNYEAQ, per germline. CDR3 amino acids: CASSLDFSPGNEQFF. The CDR3 coding sequence is TGTGCCAGCAGCTTAGACTTCTCCCCTGGAAATGAGCAGTTCTTC.

This clonotype was observed a handful of times. V is TRBV7-8 and J is TRBJ2-7, with TRBD2 matching over 12 bases. CDR1 is SGHVS and CDR2 is FQNEAQ in the germline V gene. J was trimmed by 3 bases and V by 9 bases; bases with no gene match: 9. The CDR3 is 15 residues long. For the CDR3, the DNA is TGTGCCAGTAGCCAACTAGCGGGAGGCATCTACGAGCAGTACTTC. Its protein product is CASSQLAGGIYEQYF.

This rearrangement joins TRBV2 to TRBJ2-2; the match to TRBD2 covers 8 bases. Germline V gene data show CDR1 as SNHLY and CDR2 as FYNNEI. CDR3 size: 16 residues. Trimming cost V 0 bases and J 6 bases; bases outside gene matches: 6. The CDR3 DNA follows: TGTGCCAGCAGTGAAGCCCAGCGGGAGTACCCCGGGGAGCTGTTTTTT. Its protein is CASSEAQREYPGELFF. Full variable domain (remainder filled in from reference TRBV2 and TRBJ2-2): EPEVTQTPSHQVTQMGQEVILRCVPISNHLYFYWYRQILGQKVEFLVSFYNNEISEKSEIFDDQFSVERPDGSNFTLKIRSTKLEDSAMYFCASSEAQREYPGELFFGEGSRLTVL.

This sequence joins TRBV20-1 and TRBJ2-7, with D tentatively TRBD1 or TRBD2 (5 bases each). Germline CDR1 DFQATT, CDR2 SNEGSKA (reference sequence). CDR3 size: 11 residues. V gave up 6 bases and J gave up 9 bases, with 15 bases separating them. CDR3 protein: CSARAMGVQYF. The CDR3 DNA reads as TGCAGTGCCAGGGCGATGGGGGTGCAGTACTTC.